The sequence of this T cell receptor beta chain was determined in a study of lymphopenia after photon versus proton radiotherapy. General observations from the study: Relative stability marked proton patients; photon patients lost diversity and naive cells. Post-nadir diversity loss with photons came from oligoclonal expansion, particularly CD8+ Temra cells.

To note about this clone: The antigen is undetermined.

TCRdb's table, derived via immunoSEQ multiplex PCR, lists solely in-frame clones and lacks some. The repertoire holds approximately 35,000 clones, with 75% to 90% as singletons. V gave up 0 bases and J gave up 6 bases, with 5 bases separating them. This CDR3 spans 12 amino acids. Looked up from germline, CDR1 is SGHTS and CDR2 is YDEGEE. The sequenced sample was peripheral blood, obtained from a patient treated with photon-based radiotherapy. The origin of this receptor is a woman between 50 and 59 years old with pancreatic cancer. The chain employs TRBV5-8 and TRBJ2-3; D is undetermined. The CDR3: CASSLAADTQYF. In DNA, the CDR3 is TGTGCCAGCAGCTTGGCCGCCGATACGCAGTATTTT.